The 27 T cell receptor beta chains listed next were all sequenced from one sample in a study of blood T cell repertoires in COVID-19 (dated by TCRdb to the early 2020s). The library was produced with the immunoSEQ multiplex PCR assay. TCRdb mirrors the immuneACCESS table, restricted to in-frame sequences. Some clones are absent from its copies; in checked studies, under half trace to an unresolved V gene, and the reason for the others is unknown. This sample is represented by fewer than 70,000 clones; about 86% of them were singletons. Approximately 1.4% of the sample goes to the ten largest clones. The sample taken for sequencing was peripheral blood. These receptors were taken from a woman aged 55-70 years with acute or convalescent COVID-19.

The chain links TRBV6-4 to TRBJ1-1; possible D gene TRBD1, 6 bases. Looked up from germline, CDR1 is MRHNA and CDR2 is SNTAGT. V was pared by 9 bases and J by 3 bases, with 8 bases between. The length of the CDR3 is 11 residues. The CDR3 region is CARRTDTEAFF. Written as DNA, the CDR3 is TGTGCCAGACGGACAGACACTGAAGCTTTCTTT.

Regarding this clone: Germline and junction disagree at one end, which may indicate a read error. CDR3 amino acids: CATSDPDTRIFF. CDR3 bases: TGTGCCACCAGTGACCCCGACACCCGTATATTTTTT. This chain uses TRBV24-1 with TRBJ2-3; no firm D call. In germline, CDR1 is KGHDR, CDR2 SFDVKD. The CDR3 totals 12 residues.

This chain connects TRBV7-2 to TRBJ1-2; D is uncertain. V was pared by 4 bases and J by 5 bases, with 14 bases between. The CDR3 loop spans 14 amino acids. Germline V gene data show CDR1 as SGHTA and CDR2 as FQGNSA. CDR3: CASSSNFPLYGYTF. Here the CDR3 DNA reads TGTGCCAGCAGCTCTAACTTCCCATTGTATGGCTACACCTTC.

The gene calls are TRBV28 and TRBJ1-3, with TRBD1 matching 7 bases. The CDR3 length is 15 residues. CDR1 is MDHEN and CDR2 is SYDVKM in the germline V gene. V lost 6 bases and J lost 0; bases outside the gene matches: 5. In DNA, the CDR3 is TGTGCCAGCAGGCCGACAGGGTCCTCTGGAAACACCATATATTTT. Its translation: CASRPTGSSGNTIYF.

As regards this clone: The junction does not match germline at one end; this may be a read error. The chain has TRBV3-1 (or the pseudogene TRBV3-2) and TRBJ2-3, with D possibly being TRBD2 (5 bases). Per the germline V gene, CDR1 is LGHDT and CDR2 is YNNKEL (reference sequence). The CDR3 is made up of 13 amino acids. The CDR3 protein is CASAERGRRGLVF. CDR3 DNA: TGTGCCAGCGCGGAACGAGGCCGGCGCGGGTTGGTTTTT.

This chain connects TRBV5-6 to TRBJ1-6; TRBD1 matches at 9 bases. The CDR3 runs to 15 residues. Per the germline V gene, CDR1 is SGHDT and CDR2 is YYEEEE. Germline trimming cut 1 base from V and 7 bases from J; bases unmatched to any gene: 3. CDR3 in amino acids: CASSLRGQGNSPLHF. CDR3 in DNA: TGTGCCAGCAGCTTGCGAGGACAGGGGAATTCACCCCTCCACTTT.

The chain uses TRBV11-1 and TRBJ1-1; D is undetermined. Per the germline V gene, CDR1 is SGHAT and CDR2 is FQDESV (reference sequence). V was cut by 5 bases and J by 5 bases, with 18 bases left in between. The CDR3 has 15 residues. The CDR3 DNA reads TGTGCCAGCAGCCTCCCTTTGGGAGGACGAACTGAAGCTTTCTTT. Residues: CASSLPLGGRTEAFF.

The rearrangement uses TRBV18 and TRBJ2-7, with 9 bases lining up with TRBD1. The trim removed 7 bases at V and 6 bases at J, leaving 7 bases unmatched. CDR1 is KGHSH and CDR2 is LQKENI in the germline V gene. CDR3 size: 13 residues. The CDR3 loop is CASCRDREGEQYF. The DNA of the CDR3 is TGTGCCAGCTGTCGGGACAGGGAAGGCGAGCAGTACTTC.

The V call is TRBV18, the J call TRBJ1-1, with D possibly TRBD1 on 5 matching bases. Germline-derived CDR1 and CDR2 are KGHSH and LQKENI. This CDR3 spans 12 amino acids. The V gene lost 6 bases and the J gene lost 8 bases, with 13 bases spanning the gap. CDR3 nucleotide sequence: TGTGCCAGCTCCCCAGGCAGGGTGGAAGCTTTCTTT. This translates into CASSPGRVEAFF.

This clone is a singleton in its sample. This chain uses TRBV27 with TRBJ1-2; no definite D call. This CDR3 region has 13 residues. Trimming cost V 2 bases and J 2 bases, with 6 bases left between them. Germline V gene lookup returns CDR1 MNHEY and CDR2 SMNVEV (reference sequence). CDR3 nucleotide sequence: TGTGCCAGCAGTTTACGAGAGAACTATGGCTACACCTTC. This translates into CASSLRENYGYTF.

This clone was found once. The chain is built from TRBV18 and TRBJ1-2, with 8 bases aligning to TRBD1. The CDR3 is made up of 15 amino acids. With V trimmed by 1 base and J by 2 bases, 3 bases remained unmatched. Germline V lookup: CDR1 KGHSH, CDR2 LQKENI. The CDR3, as DNA: TGTGCCAGCTCACCACAAGGACAGGGAAACTATGGCTACACCTTC. This gives the protein CASSPQGQGNYGYTF.

This clone has a handful of counts. The chain employs TRBV19 and TRBJ1-6; 10 nucleotides align to TRBD1. The germline CDR1 and CDR2 sequences are LNHDA and SQIVND (reference sequence). V gave up 4 bases and J gave up 7 bases; unmatched junction bases: 7. This CDR3 is built from 16 residues. The CDR3: CASSNMDRGNNSPLHF. CDR3 coding DNA: TGTGCCAGTAGTAACATGGACAGGGGGAACAATTCACCCCTCCACTTT.

V gene TRBV12-5 combines with J gene TRBJ2-3; 7 bases agree with TRBD2. Per the germline V gene, CDR1 is LGHNT and CDR2 is FRNRAP. The CDR3 totals 15 residues. V lost 2 bases, J lost 4 bases, and 6 bases stayed unmatched. The CDR3, as DNA: TGTGCTAGTGGTTTGTCGGGGGGTTCTTCAGATACGCAGTATTTT. Translated: CASGLSGGSSDTQYF.

The chain couples TRBV6-6 to TRBJ1-2; a weak D match, TRBD1 (5 bases). Trimming left V 6 bases short and J 8 bases short, with 22 bases between. Germline V CDR1 and CDR2: MNHNY, SVGAGI (reference sequence). CDR3 length: 15 amino acids. CDR3 sequence reads: CASSSSGRTMMGYTF. CDR3 coding DNA: TGTGCCAGCAGCTCCTCGGGACGGACTATGATGGGCTACACCTTC.

The rearrangement joins TRBV7-9 to TRBJ2-5; 7 positions match TRBD2. V shed 5 bases, J shed 4 bases, and the junction held 13 bases outside the gene matches. CDR3 length: 16 residues. CDR1 is SEHNR, CDR2 FQNEAQ, per germline (reference sequence). The CDR3 DNA follows: TGTGCCAGCAGCCCCGGGGACGCGGGAGCGATAGAGACCCAGTACTTC. Translated: CASSPGDAGAIETQYF.

The chain recombines TRBV6-5 with TRBJ1-1; the D is unclear. Per germline, CDR1 MNHEY and CDR2 SVGAGI. V lost 6 bases and J lost 1, with 9 bases in between. This CDR3 spans 13 amino acids. For the CDR3, the DNA is TGTGCCAGCAGGTCAATCGGGAACACTGAAGCTTTCTTT. It is translated as CASRSIGNTEAFF.

V and J are TRBV3-1 (or the pseudogene TRBV3-2) and TRBJ2-1; 8 nucleotides agree with TRBD2. Per germline, CDR1 LGHDT and CDR2 YNNKEL (reference sequence). This CDR3 has 15 amino acids. V lost 6 bases to trimming and J lost 0 bases; unmatched junction nucleotides: 4. The CDR3 is CASRQGLGSYNEQFF. In nucleotides, the CDR3 is TGTGCCAGCAGGCAGGGACTAGGCTCCTACAATGAGCAGTTCTTC.

The chain couples TRBV5-1 to TRBJ2-7; 8 bases are shared with TRBD1. V was pared by 0 bases and J by 3 bases, with 5 bases of the junction left unmatched. The CDR3 sequence is 15 residues long. Germline V lookup: CDR1 SGHRS, CDR2 YFSETQ. Written as DNA, the CDR3 is TGCGCCAGCAGCTTGGCCTCAGGGGGCGGCTACGAGCAGTACTTC. Its translation: CASSLASGGGYEQYF.

The chain's CDR3 is CASSSSSRDRAGNTIYF. For the CDR3, the DNA is TGTGCCAGCAGCTCCAGCTCACGGGACAGGGCAGGAAACACCATATATTTT. The chain links TRBV9 to TRBJ1-3; the match to TRBD1 covers 9 bases. Germline trimming cut 4 bases from V and 4 bases from J; bases unmatched to any gene: 12. From germline, CDR1 is SGDLS and CDR2 YYNGEE. CDR3 length: 17 residues.

V is TRBV12-5 and J is TRBJ1-2; 7 bases are a match to TRBD1. The V and J ends lost 0 bases and 6 bases, in that order; junction bases with no gene match: 4. From germline, CDR1 is LGHNT and CDR2 FRNRAP. CDR3 length: 14 amino acids. The CDR3 protein is CASGLVRQGDGYTF. Here the CDR3 DNA reads TGTGCTAGTGGTTTGGTAAGACAGGGAGATGGCTACACCTTC.

The chain has TRBV19 and TRBJ1-1; D gene uncertain. Germline CDR1 is LNHDA and CDR2 is SQIVND (reference sequence). The CDR3 runs 15 residues. The V and J ends lost 4 bases and 0 bases respectively, with 12 bases between them. The CDR3 spells CASSTSTHMNTEAFF. The CDR3 nucleotides read TGTGCCAGTAGTACGTCAACCCACATGAACACTGAAGCTTTCTTT.

This clone was counted only a few times. The chain uses TRBV6-5 and TRBJ2-7, with a possible D match to TRBD1 (5 bases). This CDR3 spans 12 amino acids. Germline lookup yields CDR1 MNHEY and CDR2 SVGAGI. Trimming took 6 bases from V and 4 from J, leaving 10 bases between them. The CDR3 spells CASSLDSYEQYF. CDR3 nucleotide sequence: TGTGCCAGCAGCTTAGACAGTTACGAGCAGTACTTC.

This chain connects TRBV5-1 to TRBJ2-1; weak D call: TRBD1 (6 bases). The CDR3 length is 14 residues. The germline V and J ends were trimmed by 4 bases and 8 bases, with 16 bases remaining between them. Germline CDR1 and CDR2: SGHRS and YFSETQ. The CDR3 nucleotides are TGCGCCAGCAGCCCGGGACAACCCGGCCATGAGCAGTTCTTC. Protein sequence: CASSPGQPGHEQFF.

The rearrangement links TRBV29-1 to TRBJ2-7, with TRBD1 matching over 10 bases. Germline loops: CDR1 SQVTM, CDR2 ANQGSEA. The CDR3 has 13 residues. The trim removed 5 bases at V and 4 bases at J, leaving 5 bases unmatched. The CDR3 coding sequence is TGCAGCGTTAGACAGGGGGCGCGGTACGAGCAGTACTTC. Amino acid sequence: CSVRQGARYEQYF.

The chain links TRBV29-1 to TRBJ1-2, with unresolved D. Germline lookup yields CDR1 SQVTM and CDR2 ANQGSEA. The length of the CDR3 is 9 residues. V dropped 3 bases and J dropped 6 bases, with 2 bases sitting between them. CDR3 protein: CSVDNGYTF. CDR3 DNA: TGCAGCGTTGATAATGGCTACACCTTC.

This rearrangement joins TRBV19 to TRBJ2-4, with 10 bases matching TRBD1. This CDR3 has 19 amino acids. V dropped 7 bases and J dropped 0; count of bases not matched to a gene: 15. Germline V gene lookup returns CDR1 LNHDA and CDR2 SQIVND (reference sequence). For the CDR3, the DNA is TGTGCCAGTACCTCCCCCCCCGGGACAGGGGTCCCAGCCAAAAACATTCAGTACTTC. This sequence encodes CASTSPPGTGVPAKNIQYF.

The chain has TRBV27 and TRBJ2-3; D might be TRBD2 (6 bases). The germline V and J ends were trimmed by 2 bases and 0 bases, with 9 bases remaining between them. CDR1 and CDR2 (germline): MNHEY, SMNVEV (reference sequence). CDR3 length: 15 amino acids. CDR3 amino acids: CASSLAGLSTDTQYF. Here the CDR3 DNA reads TGTGCCAGCAGTTTAGCGGGGCTAAGCACAGATACGCAGTATTTT.